The 17 T cell receptor beta chains given below trace back to one sample, sequenced in a study of T cell repertoires in cytomegalovirus infection. MiXCR was run by TCRdb on the reads, yielding one entry per CDR3 protein. The table shows around 140,000 distinct CDR3 sequences, with 5.5% to 8% occurring only once. The sequenced sample consisted of PBMCs. These receptors originate from a human donor in good health (CMV status not recorded). Some clones in this sample may be carry-over from other donors' samples.

This clonotype came up many times. The chain has TRBV7-2 and TRBJ2-3; D unresolved. The CDR3 contains 16 residues. Germline loops: CDR1 SGHTA, CDR2 FQGNSA. V lost 5 bases and J 6 bases, leaving 21 bases between the germline ends. CDR3 DNA: TGTGCCAGCAGCCTATTAGGAATCCTTGTGGCGGATACGCAGTATTTT. Its translation: CASSLLGILVADTQYF.

This clonotype has more than one count but fewer than ten. The chain's CDR3 is CASSDWTTNTEAFF. CDR3 coding DNA: TGTGCCAGCAGTGACTGGACGACGAACACTGAAGCTTTCTTT. V is TRBV6-6 and J is TRBJ1-1; the D is unclear. Trimming took off 5 bases at V and 1 base at J, with 11 bases between the two ends. CDR3 length equals 14 residues. From germline, CDR1 is MNHNY and CDR2 SVGAGI (reference sequence).

The CDR3 DNA reads TGCAGTGCTAGAGATCTTTTCCGACAGGCTAGCTCCTACGAGCAGTACTTC. Translation gives CSARDLFRQASSYEQYF. The chain employs TRBV20-1 and TRBJ2-7, with D tentatively TRBD1 (6 bases). V was pared by 0 bases and J by 0 bases, with 18 bases between. This CDR3 is 17 amino acids long. The V gene's germline CDR1 is DFQATT and CDR2 SNEGSKA (reference sequence).

The chain has TRBV11-2 and TRBJ1-4; D is undetermined. The CDR3 covers 14 residues. The ends were cut back, 5 bases at V and 12 bases at J, with 19 bases in the middle. Per germline, CDR1 SGHAT and CDR2 FQNNGV. The CDR3 DNA reads TGTGCCAGCAGCCCTATTAGCGGAGGGATTCAACTGTTTTTT. It encodes CASSPISGGIQLFF.

This clonotype appeared many times. The genes are TRBV9 and TRBJ2-3, with TRBD1 as a possible D gene (6 bases). V was shortened by 3 bases and J by 4 bases, with 18 bases between the two germline ends. The CDR3 runs to 16 residues. The germline CDR1 and CDR2 sequences are SGDLS and YYNGEE. The CDR3, as DNA: TGTGCCAGCAGCGCGCTACAGGGCGCTGAGGCAGATACGCAGTATTTT. This translates into CASSALQGAEADTQYF.

The table lists this clonotype with many counts. This rearrangement joins TRBV7-9 to TRBJ1-5; no reliable D call. V dropped 1 base and J dropped 7 bases, with 11 bases sitting between them. Germline CDR1 reads SEHNR; CDR2 reads FQNEAQ (reference sequence). The CDR3 runs 14 residues. The CDR3 reads CASSLGGNRQPQHF. The CDR3 DNA reads TGTGCCAGCAGCTTAGGTGGGAATCGACAGCCCCAGCATTTT.

This clonotype came up many times. The J gene is TRBJ2-1, the V gene TRBV7-2; 7 bases are shared with TRBD2. CDR1 and CDR2 (germline): SGHTA, FQGNSA. This CDR3 is 15 amino acids long. Losses at the gene ends were 2 bases for V and 4 bases for J; bases not matched to a gene: 5. The CDR3 region is CASSLSPSGYNEQFF. The CDR3 nucleotides read TGTGCCAGCAGCTTATCCCCTAGCGGATACAATGAGCAGTTCTTC.

This clonotype was recorded only once. The CDR3 end shows no conserved phenylalanine or tryptophan, and so a read error is likely. The genes are TRBV18 and TRBJ2-2; 8 bases match TRBD1. The CDR3 sequence is 18 residues long. V was clipped by 4 bases and J by 3 bases; unmatched bases: 13. Germline CDR1 is KGHSH and CDR2 is LQKENI. The CDR3 bases are TGTGCCAGCTCACTAAGCCTTCCAGGGGGCTTCTACACCGGGGAGCTGTTTCTT. Translated: CASSLSLPGGFYTGELFL.

The rearrangement uses TRBV29-1 and TRBJ1-4; the D is unclear. From germline, CDR1 is SQVTM and CDR2 ANQGSEA. The CDR3 extends over 11 amino acids. With 5 bases removed from V and 10 bases from J, the gap between germline ends came to 11 bases. The CDR3 here is CSVLTWGKLFF. In nucleotides, the CDR3 is TGCAGCGTTTTAACCTGGGGAAAACTGTTTTTT. The full variable domain, completed using reference TRBV29-1 and TRBJ1-4, is SAVISQKPSRDICQRGTSLTIQCQVDSQVTMMFWYRQQPGQSLTLIATANQGSEATYESGFVIDKFPISRPNLTFSTLTVSNMSPEDSSIYLCSVLTWGKLFFGSGTQLSVL.

This clonotype was seen repeatedly, ten times or more. This rearrangement joins TRBV5-4 to TRBJ1-2; D remains unclear. The CDR3 spans 15 residues. V lost 0 bases and J 8 bases, leaving 17 bases between the germline ends. From germline, CDR1 is SGHNT and CDR2 YYREEE (reference sequence). In DNA form, the CDR3 reads TGTGCCAGCAGCTTGGGAGGAGGCAGGAAAAGCGGCTACACCTTC. Amino acids: CASSLGGGRKSGYTF.

There are a few counts of this clonotype. The V call is TRBV4-3, the J call TRBJ2-1; D gene uncertain. This CDR3 comprises 13 residues. Per germline, CDR1 LGHNA and CDR2 YSLEER. The V end was cut by 4 bases, the J end by 6 bases, with 10 bases between. The CDR3 reads CASSRTGGNEQFF. CDR3 sequence (DNA): TGCGCCAGCAGCCGGACCGGCGGCAATGAGCAGTTCTTC.

About this clonotype itself: This may stem from a read error, because a much larger clone lies one nucleotide away. The V call is TRBV7-9, the J call TRBJ1-2, with D possibly matching TRBD1 (5 bases). V lost 5 bases and J 3 bases, leaving 13 bases between the germline ends. This CDR3 contains 14 residues. Germline V lookup: CDR1 SEHNR, CDR2 FQNEAQ (reference sequence). The CDR3 reads CASSPSGRDYGYTF. CDR3 coding DNA: TGTGCCAGCAGCCCGTCGGGACGGGACTATGGCTACACCTTC.

This clonotype was detected ten times or more. This chain joins TRBV10-3 and TRBJ2-2; 10 bases agree with TRBD2. The germline gives CDR1 ENHRY, CDR2 SYGVKD. V shed 4 bases and J 5 bases; nucleotides not matched to a gene: 1. CDR3 length equals 14 residues. The CDR3 protein is CAISGTSGTGELFF. Here the CDR3 DNA reads TGTGCCATCAGTGGGACTAGCGGAACCGGGGAGCTGTTTTTT.

The V gene is TRBV7-1, the J gene TRBJ2-5; D not certain. TRBV7-1 is known as an ORF, though its function is uncertain. Trimming stripped 3 bases from V and 7 bases from J, with 12 bases between. The CDR3 spans 13 residues. DNA of the CDR3: TGTGCCAGCAGCTCCTCTGGGGTGGTGACCCAGTACTTC. Its translation: CASSSSGVVTQYF.

This clonotype was counted at least ten times. The chain employs TRBV7-2 and TRBJ2-5; possibly TRBD2 for D (5 bases). CDR3 size: 14 residues. Trimming removed 2 bases from V and 5 bases from J, with 12 bases in between. Germline loops: CDR1 SGHTA, CDR2 FQGNSA. The CDR3: CASSLRSGSETQYF. The CDR3 region has the DNA TGTGCCAGCAGCTTACGGTCGGGGTCTGAGACCCAGTACTTC.

At least ten counts were recorded for this clonotype. The genes are TRBV6-1 and TRBJ1-4; 7 nucleotides match TRBD1. This CDR3 is built from 16 residues. In germline, CDR1 is MNHNS, CDR2 SASEGT. V lost 3 bases, J lost 1 base, and 5 bases stayed unmatched. CDR3 amino acids: CASSDRDSLTNEKLFF. CDR3 coding DNA: TGTGCCAGCAGTGATCGGGACAGCTTAACTAATGAAAAACTGTTTTTT.

This clonotype was seen repeatedly, ten times or more. This chain links TRBV7-2 with TRBJ2-1, with a possible D match to TRBD2 (7 bases). CDR3 length equals 15 residues. CDR1 is SGHTA, CDR2 FQGNSA, per germline. V was pared by 3 bases and J by 5 bases, with 14 bases between. CDR3: CASSFGGGHNNEQFF. The CDR3 DNA reads as TGTGCCAGCAGCTTTGGCGGGGGACACAACAATGAGCAGTTCTTC.